The sequence of this T cell receptor (beta chain) was determined in a study of blood T cell repertoires in COVID-19. Study overall: The United States, Italy and Spain supplied acute and convalescent COVID-19 samples. From T cells, B-cell-depleted T cells, or PBMCs came the material, which was cDNA or gDNA.

Profiled with immunoSEQ multiplex PCR; TCRdb holds only in-frame clones, not every one. The data hold about 190,000 clones, with almost 85% observed a single time. The CDR3 length is 15 residues. Germline CDR1 and CDR2: SGHNT and YYREEE (reference sequence). Trimming removed 4 bases from V and 5 bases from J; junction bases left unmatched: 11. Sequenced sample: peripheral blood. The chain carries TRBV5-4 and TRBJ2-5, with 7 bases identical to TRBD2. The receptor comes from a woman between 65 and 79 years old with active or convalescent COVID-19. CDR3 region: CASSAGAGDGETQYF. For the CDR3, the DNA is TGTGCCAGCAGCGCGGGAGCTGGGGACGGGGAGACCCAGTACTTC.